This T cell receptor beta chain was documented in a study of T cells in localized non-small cell lung cancer. Notes on the study in general: Detection in adjacent lung was observed for a median around 59 of the top 100 tumor clones. Compared with tumor, uninvolved adjacent lung displayed greater T cell clonality, ranking highest overall.

Data came from immunoSEQ multiplex PCR; TCRdb stores just in-frame clones and leaves some out. The sample consists of around 26,000 clones, 75% to 90% of them appearing once. For this clone: The antigen is undetermined.

The source of this sequence is a female donor older than 55 with stage II squamous cell lung carcinoma. This specimen consisted of peripheral blood, obtained before any cancer treatment.

The CDR3 is CASSQDVVAGVETQYF. The DNA of the CDR3 is TGTGCCAGCAGCCAAGATGTGGTAGCGGGAGTGGAGACCCAGTACTTC. The chain employs TRBV4-2 and TRBJ2-5; 9 bases align to TRBD2. V was pared by 0 bases and J by 5 bases, with 7 bases of the junction left unmatched. CDR1 and CDR2 from the germline V gene are LGHNA and YNFKEQ. The CDR3 loop spans 16 amino acids.